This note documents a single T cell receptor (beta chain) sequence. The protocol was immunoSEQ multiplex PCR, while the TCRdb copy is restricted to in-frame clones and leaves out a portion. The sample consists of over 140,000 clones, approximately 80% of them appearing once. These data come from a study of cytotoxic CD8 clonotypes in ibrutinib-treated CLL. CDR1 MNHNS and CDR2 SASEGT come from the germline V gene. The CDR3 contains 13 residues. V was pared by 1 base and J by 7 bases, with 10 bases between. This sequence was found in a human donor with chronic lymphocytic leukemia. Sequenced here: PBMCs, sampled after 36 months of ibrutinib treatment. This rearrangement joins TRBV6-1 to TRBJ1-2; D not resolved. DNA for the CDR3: TGTGCCAGCAGTGAAGGCTCAGTGGGTGGCTACACCTTC. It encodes CASSEGSVGGYTF.